This note documents a single T cell receptor beta chain sequence. Original data processing: Counts of nucleated cells, estimated from reference gene primer amplification, were obtained. Sequencing was performed with immunoSEQ multiplex PCR; in TCRdb, only in-frame clones are kept and a portion is missing. The DNA gave D and trimming, while V, J and clone size come from that table. The sample has about 84,000 clones, about three quarters seen once. The CDR3 consists of 15 residues. Deletions cut 0 bases from V and 0 bases from J, with 3 bases between. CDR1 is SGHAT and CDR2 is FQNNGV in the germline V gene. This entry is derived from a study of blood T cell repertoires in COVID-19. Looking at the study overall: There were acute and convalescent COVID-19 samples, and they came from the United States, Italy and Spain. The analysed material was cDNA or gDNA that came from T cells, B-cell-depleted T cells, or PBMCs.

This sequence joins TRBV11-2 and TRBJ2-6, with D hard to call. What was sequenced was peripheral blood. The receptor's source is a man aged 45-65 years with active or convalescent COVID-19. As DNA, the CDR3 is TGTGCCAGCAGCTTAGAGCGCTCTGGGGCCAACGTCCTGACTTTC. This gives the protein CASSLERSGANVLTF.